These T cell receptor beta chains were read from a single sample in a study of spatial heterogeneity in lung cancer. TCRdb reanalysed the 5' RACE reads using MiXCR and keeps one entry per CDR3 protein. The table includes around 12,000 distinct CDR3 sequences, approximately 2.9% detected once. Sequenced material: lung tumor tissue, taken at surgery. Receptor source: a male donor with early-stage non-small cell lung cancer. The CDR3 runs from the conserved cysteine through the conserved F or W. Fields, in order: J gene, V gene, clone size, D gene, CDR3 DNA, CDR3 protein. D genes are given only for firm matches. Size values are once, few and many counts, or a class for expanded clones, and some rows have none.

TRBJ2-7 TRBV7-9 many TRBD1 TGTGCCAGCAGCTGGCGGACAGGGCGTTCCTACGAGCAGTACTTC CASSWRTGRSYEQYF
TRBJ1-6 TRBV3-1 many . TGTGCCAGCAGCCCGGGACGGATTAATTCACCCCTCCACTTT CASSPGRINSPLHF
TRBJ2-7 TRBV28 many TRBD2 TGTGCCAGCACCACCGGGACTAGCGTCCCCGAGCAGTACTTC CASTTGTSVPEQYF
TRBJ2-7 TRBV28 many . TGTGCCAGCAGACCACGGGACCCGAGAGCGCAGTACTTC CASRPRDPRAQYF
TRBJ1-5 TRBV2 many . TGTGCCAGCAGTGATAGGGAGAACCAGCCCCAGCATTTT CASSDRENQPQHF
TRBJ2-3 TRBV3-1 many . TGTGCCAGCAGCCTGAAGGGACTGGATACGCAGTATTTT CASSLKGLDTQYF
TRBJ2-4 TRBV20-1 medium-sized TRBD1 TGCAGTGCTAGAGATCCTGGCAGGGGGAAAAACATTCAGTACTTC CSARDPGRGKNIQYF
TRBJ2-2 TRBV28 many TRBD1 TGTGCCATCGGGACAGGGCTGAACACCGGGGAGCTGTTTTTT CAIGTGLNTGELFF
TRBJ2-7 TRBV6-1 many TRBD2 TGTGCCAGCAGTGGTCTAGCGGGGGCCGTCTACGAGCAGTACTTC CASSGLAGAVYEQYF
TRBJ2-5 TRBV5-1 many . TGCGCCAGCAGCCGACCACAGGGTCAAGAGACCCAGTACTTC CASSRPQGQETQYF
TRBJ1-6 TRBV27 many TRBD1 TGTGCCAGCAGTTTATGGACAGGGTTGGCTTCACCCCTCCACTTT CASSLWTGLASPLHF
TRBJ1-3 TRBV9 many . TGTGCCAGCAGCGTAGATCCGACAGGCTCTGGAAACACCATATATTTT CASSVDPTGSGNTIYF
TRBJ1-4 TRBV5-5 medium-sized TRBD1 TGTGCCAGCAGCTCCGGACAGGGGGCCGAAGGTGAAAAACTGTTTTTT CASSSGQGAEGEKLFF
TRBJ2-5 TRBV9 large TRBD1 TGTGCCAGCAGCGACTTTCGACAGGGCGGAGAGACCCAGTACTTC CASSDFRQGGETQYF
TRBJ2-5 TRBV6-6 many TRBD2 TGTGCCAGCAGTTGGACTAGCGGGGGGAAAGAGACCCAGTACTTC CASSWTSGGKETQYF
TRBJ1-4 TRBV14 many . TGTGCCAGCAGGCTCGGTTGGGGGAGTGAAAAACTGTTTTTT CASRLGWGSEKLFF
TRBJ2-5 TRBV24-1 many TRBD1 TGTGCCACCAGAGACAGGGAAGTCAAAGAGACCCAGTACTTC CATRDREVKETQYF
TRBJ1-5 TRBV27 medium-sized TRBD1 TGTGCCAGCAGCCATGGACGGGGACAGGGAAGGATCCAGCCCCAGCATTTT CASSHGRGQGRIQPQHF
TRBJ2-1 TRBV11-2 many TRBD2 TGTGCCAGCAGCTTCCGGACTAGCGGAGGATACAATGAGCAGTTCTTC CASSFRTSGGYNEQFF
TRBJ2-3 TRBV24-1 many TRBD2 TGTGCCACCACCGCTGCGGGAGGCACAGATACGCAGTATTTT CATTAAGGTDTQYF
TRBJ1-1 TRBV18 many TRBD1 TGTGCCAGCTCACCCGCACAGGGGTCTACTGAAGCTTTCTTT CASSPAQGSTEAFF
TRBJ2-7 TRBV3-1 many TRBD1 TGTGCCAGCAGCCAAGGACAGGGTCTCCGGCTACACTTC CASSQGQGLRLHF
TRBJ1-2 TRBV2 medium-sized . TGTGCCAGCTTAATGGCAATCGGCTATGGCTACACCTTC CASLMAIGYGYTF
TRBJ1-1 TRBV28 medium-sized TRBD1 TGTGCCAGCAGTTTACCGACAGGGGGGCCCCTCAACACTGAAGCTTTCTTT CASSLPTGGPLNTEAFF
TRBJ2-7 TRBV28 many TRBD2 TGTGCCAGCAGCCGTCGGGCGGGGGGAGACGAGCAGTACTTC CASSRRAGGDEQYF
TRBJ2-5 TRBV28 many TRBD2 TGTGCCAGCAGCTACGGACTAGTCGGTGAGACCCAGTACTTC CASSYGLVGETQYF
TRBJ1-1 TRBV7-9 many . TGTGCCAGCAGCTTGGGGCACGGGGGTAGTGAAGCTTTCTTT CASSLGHGGSEAFF
TRBJ1-5 TRBV20-1 many TRBD1 TGCAGTGCTAGGAGACAACCAGGGGGCATGGGACAGCCCCAGCATTTT CSARRQPGGMGQPQHF
TRBJ2-7 TRBV20-1 many TRBD2 TGCAGTGCCGACGGGGGGGTCGCCTACGAGCAGTACTTC CSADGGVAYEQYF
TRBJ2-6 TRBV29-1 medium-sized . TGCAGCGTTGACACAGGCGATATCTCTGGGGCCAACGTCCTGACTTTC CSVDTGDISGANVLTF
TRBJ1-4 TRBV11-2 . . TGTGAAAGAAGATTAGAATGGGAAAATAATGAAAAAATGTTTTTT CERRLEWENNEKMFF
TRBJ2-7 TRBV7-2 medium-sized TRBD2 TGTGCCAGCAGCGCCGGGACTAGCGCCCCGTCGGGGCAGTACTTC CASSAGTSAPSGQYF
TRBJ1-2 TRBV3-2 . . TGTGCCAGCAGCCAAAAGACAGGGAATGGCTACACCTTC CASSQKTGNGYTF
TRBJ2-6 TRBV7-2 . TRBD1 TGTGCCAGCAGCCCCTCCGGGACAGGGGGCTTTGGGGCCAACGTCCTGACTTTC CASSPSGTGGFGANVLTF
TRBJ2-7 TRBV4-1 many . TGCGCCAGCAGCCAAGTTCAGGGCTACGAGCAGTACTTC CASSQVQGYEQYF
TRBJ1-2 TRBV25-1 medium-sized TRBD1 TGTGCCAGCAGTGAGTCCAACCGGGACAGTTATGGCTACACCTTC CASSESNRDSYGYTF
TRBJ2-3 TRBV2 many . TGTGCCAGCAGCGAATGGGGGAGGAGCACAGATACGCAGTATTTT CASSEWGRSTDTQYF
TRBJ1-1 TRBV7-3 many . TGTGCCAGCAGCTTACAGGGGAACACTGAAGCTTTCTTT CASSLQGNTEAFF
TRBJ2-2 TRBV5-4 . TRBD2 TGTGCCAGCAGCGTCCAGCGGGGGGGCCTCATCGGGGAGCTGTTTTTT CASSVQRGGLIGELFF
TRBJ2-1 TRBV7-9 many . TGTGCCAGCAGCGCCTCGCTGGGCCAGGGTGATTCCAATGAGCAGTTCTTC CASSASLGQGDSNEQFF
TRBJ1-1 TRBV5-1 many . TGCGCCAGCAGCTTGAGTCCCAGGAACACTGAAGCTTTCTTT CASSLSPRNTEAFF
TRBJ2-1 TRBV24-1 few . TGTGCCACCAGTGATATAAGGGCCCTACCTGGCTCCTACAATGAGCAGTTCTTC CATSDIRALPGSYNEQFF
TRBJ2-2 TRBV6-5 many TRBD1 TGTGCCAGCAGTTACGGACAGGGGTCCGGGGAGCTGTTTTTT CASSYGQGSGELFF
TRBJ2-4 TRBV4-2 many TRBD2 TGTGCCAGCAGCCAAGATGGAACCGGTCGGGGGGGCCGAAAAAACATTCAGTACTTC CASSQDGTGRGGRKNIQYF
TRBJ2-3 TRBV20-1 medium-sized . TGCAGTGCTAGAGGTAGCACAGATACGCAGTATTTT CSARGSTDTQYF
TRBJ1-5 TRBV6-5 many . TGTGCCAGCAGTTACGACCGTAATCAGCCCCAGCATTTT CASSYDRNQPQHF
TRBJ2-5 TRBV28 many . TGTGCCAGCAGTTTAACAGGGATGGGGGAGACCCAGTACTTC CASSLTGMGETQYF
TRBJ2-1 TRBV20-1 few . TGCAGTGCTAGAGATCCAATTCGGGGGGCCTATGAGCAGTTCTTC CSARDPIRGAYEQFF
TRBJ2-5 TRBV7-2 many . TGTGCCAGCAGCTCCCTCGGACCTGGGAAGACCCAGTACTTC CASSSLGPGKTQYF
TRBJ1-2 TRBV7-8 many TRBD1 TGTGCCAGCAGCTTAGGGGTTGGACAGGGTGCGGGCTACACCTTC CASSLGVGQGAGYTF
TRBJ2-5 TRBV19 many . TGTGCCAGTAGCTCCCCGGGTCTCGAGGCCCAGTACTTC CASSSPGLEAQYF
TRBJ1-3 TRBV15 many . TGTGCCACCAGCAGAGATCGACTGGTCTCTGGAAACACCATATATTTT CATSRDRLVSGNTIYF
TRBJ2-7 TRBV19 many . TGTGCCAGTAGTCATAGAAACTACGAGCAGTACTTC CASSHRNYEQYF
TRBJ2-5 TRBV7-7 few TRBD1 TGTGCTAGCAGCTCGGGGATACACAGGGGCGAGACCCAGTACTTC CASSSGIHRGETQYF